This TCR beta chain was retrieved from a study of identical twins' blood T cells. Study-wide points: Environmental influences on twin similarity could not be excluded. Each donor's most abundant TCRbeta clonotypes shared more CDR3 sequences with her twin than unrelated donors. Mainly, cloneset size products determined shared clonotypes, twins included.

Looked up from germline, CDR1 is SQVTM and CDR2 is ANQGSEA. CDR3 size: 13 residues. The J segment lost 6 bases and the V segment lost 1 base, leaving 3 bases of the junction unmatched. A previously described protocol, modified, built RNA-based TCR cDNA libraries. TCRdb reprocessed the 5' RACE reads via MiXCR and lists one record per CDR3 protein. The data hold hundreds of thousands of distinct CDR3 sequences, with over 25% observed a single time. As for this clonotype: Its antigen is unknown.

The chain has TRBV29-1 and TRBJ1-2; 9 bases are shared with TRBD1. The source of this sequence is a woman aged 18 to 49 in good health. The sample taken for sequencing was PBMCs. In nucleotides, the CDR3 is TGCAGCGTTGAAGTAGGGACAGGGAATGGCTACACCTTC. Its translation is CSVEVGTGNGYTF.